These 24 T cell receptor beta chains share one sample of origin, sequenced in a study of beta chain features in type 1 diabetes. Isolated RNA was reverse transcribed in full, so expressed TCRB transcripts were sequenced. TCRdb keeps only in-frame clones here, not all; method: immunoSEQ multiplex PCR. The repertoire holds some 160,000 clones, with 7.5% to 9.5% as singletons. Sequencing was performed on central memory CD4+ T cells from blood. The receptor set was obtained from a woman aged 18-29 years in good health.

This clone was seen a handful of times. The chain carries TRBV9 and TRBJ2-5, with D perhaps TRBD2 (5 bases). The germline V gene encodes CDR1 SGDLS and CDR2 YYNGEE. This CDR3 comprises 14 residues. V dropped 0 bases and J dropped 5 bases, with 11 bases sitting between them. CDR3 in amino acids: CASSVEAARETQYF. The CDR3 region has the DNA TGTGCCAGCAGCGTAGAAGCGGCTCGGGAGACCCAGTACTTC. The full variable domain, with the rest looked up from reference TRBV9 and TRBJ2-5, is DSGVTQTPKHLITATGQRVTLRCSPRSGDLSVYWYQQSLDQGLQFLIQYYNGEERAKGNILERFSAQQFPDLHSELNLSSLELGDSALYFCASSVEAARETQYFGPGTRLLVL.

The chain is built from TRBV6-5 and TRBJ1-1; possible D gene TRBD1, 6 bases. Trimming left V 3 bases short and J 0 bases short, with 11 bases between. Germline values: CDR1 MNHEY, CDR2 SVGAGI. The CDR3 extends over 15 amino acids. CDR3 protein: CASSYGGRMNTEAFF. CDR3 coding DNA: TGTGCCAGCAGTTATGGGGGCAGGATGAACACTGAAGCTTTCTTT.

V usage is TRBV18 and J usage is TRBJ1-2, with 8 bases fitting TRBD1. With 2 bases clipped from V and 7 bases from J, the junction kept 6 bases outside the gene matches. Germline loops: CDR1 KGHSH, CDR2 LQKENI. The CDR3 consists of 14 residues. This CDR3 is CASSPGRGRPGYTF. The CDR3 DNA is TGTGCCAGCTCACCAGGCAGGGGGCGGCCTGGCTACACCTTC.

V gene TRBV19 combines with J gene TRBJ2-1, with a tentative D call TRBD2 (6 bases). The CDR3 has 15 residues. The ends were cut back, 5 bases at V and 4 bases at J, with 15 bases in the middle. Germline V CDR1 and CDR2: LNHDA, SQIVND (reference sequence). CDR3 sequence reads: CASSPPGSAYNEQFF. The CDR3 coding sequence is TGTGCCAGTAGTCCCCCCGGGAGTGCGTACAATGAGCAGTTCTTC. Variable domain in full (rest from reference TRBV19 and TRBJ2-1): DGGITQSPKYLFRKEGQNVTLSCEQNLNHDAMYWYRQDPGQGLRLIYYSQIVNDFQKGDIAEGYSVSREKKESFPLTVTSAQKNPTAFYLCASSPPGSAYNEQFFGPGTRLTVL.

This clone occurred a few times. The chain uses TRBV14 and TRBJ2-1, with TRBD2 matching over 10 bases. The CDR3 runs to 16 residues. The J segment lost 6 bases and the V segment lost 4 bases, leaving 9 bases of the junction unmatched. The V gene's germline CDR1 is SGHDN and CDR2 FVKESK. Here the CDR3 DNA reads TGTGCCAGCAGCCTACTGGCTAGCGGGAGCGCCAATGAGCAGTTCTTC. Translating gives CASSLLASGSANEQFF.

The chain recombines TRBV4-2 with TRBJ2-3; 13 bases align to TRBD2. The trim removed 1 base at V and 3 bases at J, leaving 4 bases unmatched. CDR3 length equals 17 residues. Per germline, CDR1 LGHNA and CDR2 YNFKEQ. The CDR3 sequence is CASSQGTSGSSTDTQYF. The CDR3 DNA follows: TGTGCCAGCAGCCAAGGGACTAGCGGGAGTAGTACAGATACGCAGTATTTT.

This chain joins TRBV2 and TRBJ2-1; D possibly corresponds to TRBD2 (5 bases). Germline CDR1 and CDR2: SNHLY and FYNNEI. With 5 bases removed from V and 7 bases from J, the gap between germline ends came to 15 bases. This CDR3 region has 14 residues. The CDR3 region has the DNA TGTGCCAGCAGTTTAACCCGGGCGGGTAATGAGCAGTTCTTC. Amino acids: CASSLTRAGNEQFF.

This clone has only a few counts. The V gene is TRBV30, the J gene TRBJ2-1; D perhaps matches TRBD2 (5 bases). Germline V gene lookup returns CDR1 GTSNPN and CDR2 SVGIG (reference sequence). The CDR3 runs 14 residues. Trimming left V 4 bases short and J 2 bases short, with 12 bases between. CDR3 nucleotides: TGTGCCTGGACTCGGGGTGGTCCCTACAATGAGCAGTTCTTC. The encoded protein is CAWTRGGPYNEQFF.

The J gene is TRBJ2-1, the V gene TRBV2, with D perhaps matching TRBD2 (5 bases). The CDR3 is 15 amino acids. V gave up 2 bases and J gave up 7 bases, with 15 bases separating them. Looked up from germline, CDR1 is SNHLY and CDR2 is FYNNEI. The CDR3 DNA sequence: TGTGCCAGCAGTGAAATGTCCAGACTATATAATGAGCAGTTCTTC. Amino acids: CASSEMSRLYNEQFF.

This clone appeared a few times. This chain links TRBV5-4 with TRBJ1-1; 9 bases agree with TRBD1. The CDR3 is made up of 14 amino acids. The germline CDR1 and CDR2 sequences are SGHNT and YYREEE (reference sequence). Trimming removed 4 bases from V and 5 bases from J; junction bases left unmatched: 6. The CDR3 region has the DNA TGTGCCAGCAGCGCGGGACAGGGTTGGACTGAAGCTTTCTTT. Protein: CASSAGQGWTEAFF.

The CDR3 sequence: CASSRESTGLGIEQYF. The CDR3 DNA reads as TGTGCCAGCAGTCGCGAATCTACAGGTCTCGGTATCGAGCAGTACTTC. The chain uses TRBV2 and TRBJ2-7, with a weak D call TRBD1 (5 bases). Germline CDR1 and CDR2: SNHLY and FYNNEI. There are 16 residues in the CDR3. V lost 5 bases, J lost 6 bases, and 23 bases lay in between.

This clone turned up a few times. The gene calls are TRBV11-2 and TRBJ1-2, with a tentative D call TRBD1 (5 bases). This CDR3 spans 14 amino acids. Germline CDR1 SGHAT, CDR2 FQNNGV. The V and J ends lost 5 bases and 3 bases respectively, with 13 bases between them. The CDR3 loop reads CASSPQGIDYGYTF. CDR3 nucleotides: TGTGCCAGCAGCCCCCAGGGTATCGACTATGGCTACACCTTC. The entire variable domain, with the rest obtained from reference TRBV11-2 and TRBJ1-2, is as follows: EAGVAQSPRYKIIEKRQSVAFWCNPISGHATLYWYQQILGQGPKLLIQFQNNGVVDDSQLPKDRFSAERLKGVDSTLKIQPAKLEDSAVYLCASSPQGIDYGYTFGSGTRLTVV.

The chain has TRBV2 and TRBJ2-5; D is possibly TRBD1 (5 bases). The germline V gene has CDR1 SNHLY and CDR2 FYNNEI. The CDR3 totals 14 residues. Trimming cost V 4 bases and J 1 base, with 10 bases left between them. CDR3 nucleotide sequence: TGTGCCAGCAGTGGGGGCAGGGCCCAAGAGACCCAGTACTTC. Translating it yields CASSGGRAQETQYF.

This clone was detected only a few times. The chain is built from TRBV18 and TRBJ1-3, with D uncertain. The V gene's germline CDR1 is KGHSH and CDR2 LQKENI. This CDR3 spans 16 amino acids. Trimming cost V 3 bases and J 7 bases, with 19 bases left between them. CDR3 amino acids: CASSPANPGSGNTIYF. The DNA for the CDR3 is TGTGCCAGCTCACCCGCGAATCCGGGTTCCGGGAACACCATATATTTT.

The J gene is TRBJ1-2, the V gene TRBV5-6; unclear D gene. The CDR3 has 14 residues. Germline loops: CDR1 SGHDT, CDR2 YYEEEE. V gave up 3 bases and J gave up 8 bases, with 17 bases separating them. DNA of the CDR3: TGTGCCAGCAGCTACCGGACCTCCCAGCGGGGCTACACCTTC. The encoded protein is CASSYRTSQRGYTF.

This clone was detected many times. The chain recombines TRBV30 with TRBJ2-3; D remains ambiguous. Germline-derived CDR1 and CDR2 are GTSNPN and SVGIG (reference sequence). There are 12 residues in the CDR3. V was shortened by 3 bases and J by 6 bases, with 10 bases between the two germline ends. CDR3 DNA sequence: TGTGCCTGGAGGTCTCAGGCCGATACGCAGTATTTT. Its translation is CAWRSQADTQYF.

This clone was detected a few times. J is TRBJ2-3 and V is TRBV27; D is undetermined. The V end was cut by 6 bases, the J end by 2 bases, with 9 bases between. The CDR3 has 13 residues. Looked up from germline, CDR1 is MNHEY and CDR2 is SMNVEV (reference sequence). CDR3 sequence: CASRPQNTDTQYF. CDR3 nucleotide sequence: TGTGCCAGCAGGCCCCAGAACACAGATACGCAGTATTTT.

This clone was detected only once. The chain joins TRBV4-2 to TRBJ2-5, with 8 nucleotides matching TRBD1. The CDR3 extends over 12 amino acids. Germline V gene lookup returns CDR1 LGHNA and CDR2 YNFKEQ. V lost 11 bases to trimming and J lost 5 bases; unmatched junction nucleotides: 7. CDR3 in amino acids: CAAGGVGETQYF. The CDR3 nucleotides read TGTGCCGCAGGGGGCGTGGGCGAGACCCAGTACTTC.

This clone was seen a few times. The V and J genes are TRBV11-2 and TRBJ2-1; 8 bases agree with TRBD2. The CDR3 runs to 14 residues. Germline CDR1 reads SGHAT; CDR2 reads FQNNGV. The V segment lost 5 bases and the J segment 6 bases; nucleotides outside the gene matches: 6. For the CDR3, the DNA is TGTGCCAGCAGCGCCGGGACTAGGGGCAATGAGCAGTTCTTC. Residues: CASSAGTRGNEQFF.

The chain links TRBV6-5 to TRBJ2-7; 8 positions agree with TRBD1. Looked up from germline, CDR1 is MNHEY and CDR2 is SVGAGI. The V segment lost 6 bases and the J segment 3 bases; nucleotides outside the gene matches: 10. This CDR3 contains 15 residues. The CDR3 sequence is CASRLGTGGFYEQYF. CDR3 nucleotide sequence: TGTGCCAGCAGACTTGGAACAGGGGGATTCTACGAGCAGTACTTC.

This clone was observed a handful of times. The CDR3 DNA reads TGTGCTAGTGGTTCCGGGGGGGTGGATGAGACCCAGTACTTC. Translation gives CASGSGGVDETQYF. This chain links TRBV12-5 with TRBJ2-5; 8 positions agree with TRBD2. This CDR3 is built from 14 residues. Germline lookup yields CDR1 LGHNT and CDR2 FRNRAP. The junction had 6 bases not matched to a gene; V was cut back by 4 bases and J by 5 bases.

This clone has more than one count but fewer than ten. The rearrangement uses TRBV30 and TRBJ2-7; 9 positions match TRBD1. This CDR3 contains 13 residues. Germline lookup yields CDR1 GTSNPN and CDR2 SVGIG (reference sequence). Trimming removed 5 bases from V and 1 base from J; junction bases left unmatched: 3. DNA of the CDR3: TGTGCCTGGGCGACAGGGGGGTCCTACGAGCAGTACTTC. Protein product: CAWATGGSYEQYF.

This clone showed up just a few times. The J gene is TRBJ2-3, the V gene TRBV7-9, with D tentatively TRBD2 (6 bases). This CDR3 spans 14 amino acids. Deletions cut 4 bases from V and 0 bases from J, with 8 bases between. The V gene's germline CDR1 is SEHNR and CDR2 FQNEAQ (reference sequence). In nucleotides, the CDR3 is TGTGCCAGCAGCTGGGACTTCAGCACAGATACGCAGTATTTT. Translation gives CASSWDFSTDTQYF.

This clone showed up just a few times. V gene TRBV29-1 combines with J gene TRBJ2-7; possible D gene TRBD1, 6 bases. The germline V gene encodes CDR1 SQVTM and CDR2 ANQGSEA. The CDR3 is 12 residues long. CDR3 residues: CSLGGPYYEQYF. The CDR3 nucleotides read TGCAGTCTTGGGGGCCCTTACTACGAGCAGTACTTC.